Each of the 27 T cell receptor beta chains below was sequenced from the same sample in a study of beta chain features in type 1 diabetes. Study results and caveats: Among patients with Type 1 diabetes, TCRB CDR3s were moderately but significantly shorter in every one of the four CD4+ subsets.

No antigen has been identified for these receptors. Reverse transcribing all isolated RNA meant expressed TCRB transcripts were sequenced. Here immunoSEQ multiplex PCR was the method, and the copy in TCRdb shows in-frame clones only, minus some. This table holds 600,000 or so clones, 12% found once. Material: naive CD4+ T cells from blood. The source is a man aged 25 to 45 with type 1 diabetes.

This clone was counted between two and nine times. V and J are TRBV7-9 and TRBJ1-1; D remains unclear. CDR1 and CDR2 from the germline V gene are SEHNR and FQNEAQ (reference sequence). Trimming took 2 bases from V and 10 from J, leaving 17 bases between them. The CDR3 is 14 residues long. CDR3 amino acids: CASSLIQGAAGAFF. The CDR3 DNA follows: TGTGCCAGCAGCTTAATCCAAGGAGCCGCGGGAGCTTTCTTT.

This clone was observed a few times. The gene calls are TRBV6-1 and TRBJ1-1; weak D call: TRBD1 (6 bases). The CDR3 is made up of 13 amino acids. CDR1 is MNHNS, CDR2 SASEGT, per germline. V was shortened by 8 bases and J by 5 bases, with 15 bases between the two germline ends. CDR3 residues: CASGRQVSTEAFF. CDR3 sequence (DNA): TGTGCCAGCGGCCGACAGGTCTCGACTGAAGCTTTCTTT.

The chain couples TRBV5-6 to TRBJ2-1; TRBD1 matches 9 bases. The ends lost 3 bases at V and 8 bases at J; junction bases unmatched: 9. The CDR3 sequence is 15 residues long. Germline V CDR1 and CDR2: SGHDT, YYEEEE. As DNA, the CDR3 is TGTGCCAGCAGCTATCCGGGACAGGGTATGGATGAGCAGTTCTTC. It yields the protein CASSYPGQGMDEQFF.

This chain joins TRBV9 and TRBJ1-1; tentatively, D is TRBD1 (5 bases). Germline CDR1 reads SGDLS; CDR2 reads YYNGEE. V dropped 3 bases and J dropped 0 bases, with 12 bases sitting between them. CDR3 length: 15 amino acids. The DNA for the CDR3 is TGTGCCAGCAGCGGGAGACAGAGCTTGAACACTGAAGCTTTCTTT. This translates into CASSGRQSLNTEAFF.

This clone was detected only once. In DNA form, the CDR3 reads TGTGCCAGCAGCTTAGGGGGAACGGGGTGGAGTGAGCAGTTCTTC. Its translation is CASSLGGTGWSEQFF. The chain has TRBV11-2 and TRBJ2-1, with D tentatively TRBD2 (5 bases). Trimming stripped 1 base from V and 9 bases from J, with 16 bases between. The CDR3 runs to 15 residues. Per the germline V gene, CDR1 is SGHAT and CDR2 is FQNNGV.

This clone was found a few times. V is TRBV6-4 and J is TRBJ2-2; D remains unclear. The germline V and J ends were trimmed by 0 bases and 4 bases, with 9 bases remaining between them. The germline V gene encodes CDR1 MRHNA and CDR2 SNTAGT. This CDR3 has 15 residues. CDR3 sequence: CASSDSLWGTGELFF. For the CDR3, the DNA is TGTGCCAGCAGTGACTCCCTGTGGGGCACCGGGGAGCTGTTTTTT.

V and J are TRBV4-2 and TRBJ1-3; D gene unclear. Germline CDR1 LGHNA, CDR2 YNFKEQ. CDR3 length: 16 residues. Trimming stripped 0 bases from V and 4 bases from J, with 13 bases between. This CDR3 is CASSQDLRADGNTIYF. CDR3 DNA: TGTGCCAGCAGCCAAGATTTAAGGGCAGACGGAAACACCATATATTTT.

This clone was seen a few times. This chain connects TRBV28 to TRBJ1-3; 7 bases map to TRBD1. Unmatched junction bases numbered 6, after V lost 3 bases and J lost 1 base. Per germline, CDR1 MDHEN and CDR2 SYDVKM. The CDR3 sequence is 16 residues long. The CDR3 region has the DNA TGTGCCAGCAGTTTCCCACCAGGGGGATCTGGAAACACCATATATTTT. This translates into CASSFPPGGSGNTIYF.

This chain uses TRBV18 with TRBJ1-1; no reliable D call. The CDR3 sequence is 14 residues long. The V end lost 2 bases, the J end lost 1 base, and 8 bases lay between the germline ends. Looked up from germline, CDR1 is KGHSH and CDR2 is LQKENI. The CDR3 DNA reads TGTGCCAGCTCACCAATCGCCGGGAACACTGAAGCTTTCTTT. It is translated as CASSPIAGNTEAFF. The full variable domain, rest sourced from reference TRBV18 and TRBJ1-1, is NAGVMQNPRHLVRRRGQEARLRCSPMKGHSHVYWYRQLPEEGLKFMVYLQKENIIDESGMPKERFSAEFPKEGPSILRIQQVVRGDSAAYFCASSPIAGNTEAFFGQGTRLTVV.

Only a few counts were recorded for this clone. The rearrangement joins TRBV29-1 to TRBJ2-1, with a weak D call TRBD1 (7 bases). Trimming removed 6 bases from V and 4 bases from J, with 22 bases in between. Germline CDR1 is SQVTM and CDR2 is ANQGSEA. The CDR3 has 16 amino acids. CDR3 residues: CSVGGLGRGFYNEQFF. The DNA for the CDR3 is TGCAGCGTCGGAGGGTTGGGCAGGGGGTTTTACAATGAGCAGTTCTTC.

The DNA for the CDR3 is TGTGCCAGGGGCGGACAGGTACTCTACTCTGGGGCCAACGTCCTGACTTTC. This sequence encodes CARGGQVLYSGANVLTF. The chain has TRBV21-1 and TRBJ2-6; the D call TRBD1 from the table was never checked on the DNA. TRBV21-1 is designated a pseudogene. This CDR3 is 17 amino acids long.

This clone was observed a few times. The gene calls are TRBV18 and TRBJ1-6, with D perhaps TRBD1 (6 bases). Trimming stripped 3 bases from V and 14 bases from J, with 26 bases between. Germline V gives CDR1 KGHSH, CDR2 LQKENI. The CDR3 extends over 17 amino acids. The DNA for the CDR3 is TGTGCCAGCTCACCCAGGGAGCCGGGACACGGTGAAGTGGCCCTCCACTTT. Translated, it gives CASSPREPGHGEVALHF.

The CDR3 coding sequence is TGTGCCAGTACCACGGAACTCCAATTTCATGCCTACACCTTC. Its protein is CASTTELQFHAYTF. The chain carries TRBV19 and TRBJ1-2; D unclear. CDR3 size: 14 residues. CDR1 is LNHDA, CDR2 SQIVND, per germline (reference sequence). The V and J ends lost 7 bases and 10 bases respectively, with 22 bases between them.

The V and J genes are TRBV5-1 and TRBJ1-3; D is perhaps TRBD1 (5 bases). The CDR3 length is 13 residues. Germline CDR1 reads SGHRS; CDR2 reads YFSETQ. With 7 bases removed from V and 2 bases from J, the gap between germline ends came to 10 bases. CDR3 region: CASGTSAGNTIYF. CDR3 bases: TGCGCCAGCGGGACCTCGGCTGGAAACACCATATATTTT.

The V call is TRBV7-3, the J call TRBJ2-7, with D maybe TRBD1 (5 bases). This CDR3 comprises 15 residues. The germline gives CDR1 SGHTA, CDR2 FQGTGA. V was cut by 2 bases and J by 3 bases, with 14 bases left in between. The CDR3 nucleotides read TGTGCCAGCAGCTTAGGCCAGGGTTCGGGCTACGAGCAGTACTTC. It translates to CASSLGQGSGYEQYF. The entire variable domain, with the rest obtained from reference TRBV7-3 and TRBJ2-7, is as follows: GAGVSQTPSNKVTEKGKYVELRCDPISGHTALYWYRQSLGQGPEFLIYFQGTGAADDSGLPNDRFFAVRPEGSVSTLKIQRTERGDSAVYLCASSLGQGSGYEQYFGPGTRLTVT.

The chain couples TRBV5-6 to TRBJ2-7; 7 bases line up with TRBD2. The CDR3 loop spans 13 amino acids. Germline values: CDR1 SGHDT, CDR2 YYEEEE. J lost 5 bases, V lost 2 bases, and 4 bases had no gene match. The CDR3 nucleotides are TGTGCCAGCAGCTTCGCGGGGGTGGACGAGCAGTACTTC. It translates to CASSFAGVDEQYF.

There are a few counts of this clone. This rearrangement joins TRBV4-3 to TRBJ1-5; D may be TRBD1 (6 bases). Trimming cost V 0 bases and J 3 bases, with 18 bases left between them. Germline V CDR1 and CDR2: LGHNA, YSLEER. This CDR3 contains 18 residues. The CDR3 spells CASSQDLPHGQLNQPQHF. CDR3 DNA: TGCGCCAGCAGCCAAGATCTCCCTCATGGACAGCTCAATCAGCCCCAGCATTTT.

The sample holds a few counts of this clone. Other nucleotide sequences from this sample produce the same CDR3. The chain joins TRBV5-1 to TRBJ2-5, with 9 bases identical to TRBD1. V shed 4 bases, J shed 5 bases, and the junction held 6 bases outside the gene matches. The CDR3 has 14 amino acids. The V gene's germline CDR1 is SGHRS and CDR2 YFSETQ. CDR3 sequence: CASSPGQGKETQYF. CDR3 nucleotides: TGCGCCAGCAGCCCGGGACAGGGAAAGGAGACCCAGTACTTC.

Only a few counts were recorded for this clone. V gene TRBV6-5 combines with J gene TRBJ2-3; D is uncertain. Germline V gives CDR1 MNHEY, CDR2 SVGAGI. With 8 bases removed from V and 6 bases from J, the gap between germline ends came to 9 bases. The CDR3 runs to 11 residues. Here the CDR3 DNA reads TGTGCCAGCCTCGACCTGGATACGCAGTATTTT. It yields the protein CASLDLDTQYF.

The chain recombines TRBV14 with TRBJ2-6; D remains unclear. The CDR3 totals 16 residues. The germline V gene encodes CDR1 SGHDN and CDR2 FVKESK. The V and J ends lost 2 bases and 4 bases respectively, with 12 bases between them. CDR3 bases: TGTGCCAGCAGCCAATCCCGGCCCGGGGGGGCCAACGTCCTGACTTTC. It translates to CASSQSRPGGANVLTF.

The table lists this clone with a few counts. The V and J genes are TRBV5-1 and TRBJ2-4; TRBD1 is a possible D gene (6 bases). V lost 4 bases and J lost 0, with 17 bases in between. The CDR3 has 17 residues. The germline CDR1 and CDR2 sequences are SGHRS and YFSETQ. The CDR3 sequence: CASSPHGQSLAKNIQYF. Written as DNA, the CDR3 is TGCGCCAGCAGCCCCCACGGACAGTCTCTAGCCAAAAACATTCAGTACTTC.

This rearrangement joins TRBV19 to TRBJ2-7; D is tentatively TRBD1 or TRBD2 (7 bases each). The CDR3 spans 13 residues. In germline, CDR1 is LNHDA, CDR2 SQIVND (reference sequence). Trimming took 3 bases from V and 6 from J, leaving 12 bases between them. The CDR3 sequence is CASSMGGGGEQYF. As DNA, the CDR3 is TGTGCCAGTAGTATGGGAGGGGGCGGCGAGCAGTACTTC.

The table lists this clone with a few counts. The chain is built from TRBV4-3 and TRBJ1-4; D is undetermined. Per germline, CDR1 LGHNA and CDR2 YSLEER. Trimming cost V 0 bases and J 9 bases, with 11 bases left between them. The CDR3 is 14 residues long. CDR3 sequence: CASSQEGLGQKLFF. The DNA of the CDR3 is TGCGCCAGCAGCCAAGAGGGTCTTGGGCAAAAACTGTTTTTT.

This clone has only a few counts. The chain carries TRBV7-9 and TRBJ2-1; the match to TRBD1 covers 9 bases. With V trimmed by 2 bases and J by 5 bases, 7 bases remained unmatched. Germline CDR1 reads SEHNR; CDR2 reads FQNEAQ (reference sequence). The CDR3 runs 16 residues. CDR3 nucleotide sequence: TGTGCCAGCAGCTTACCCGGGACAGGGCACGACAATGAGCAGTTCTTC. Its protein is CASSLPGTGHDNEQFF.

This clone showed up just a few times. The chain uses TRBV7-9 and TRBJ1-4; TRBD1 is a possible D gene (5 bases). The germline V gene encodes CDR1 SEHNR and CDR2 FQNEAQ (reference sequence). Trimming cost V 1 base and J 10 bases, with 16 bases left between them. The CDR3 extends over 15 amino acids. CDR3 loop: CASSLEGSRQRKLFF. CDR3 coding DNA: TGTGCCAGCAGCTTAGAGGGGAGTAGGCAGAGAAAACTGTTTTTT. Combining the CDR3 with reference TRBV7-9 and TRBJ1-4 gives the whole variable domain DTGVSQNPRHKITKRGQNVTFRCDPISEHNRLYWYRQTLGQGPEFLTYFQNEAQLEKSRLLSDRFSAERPKGSFSTLEIQRTEQGDSAMYLCASSLEGSRQRKLFFGSGTQLSVL.

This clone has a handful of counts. CDR3 in DNA: TGTGCCAGCAGCCATGGGGGGACTGAAGCTTTCTTT. Its protein is CASSHGGTEAFF. The rearrangement links TRBV14 to TRBJ1-1; maybe TRBD1 (5 bases). This CDR3 has 12 residues. Germline CDR1 SGHDN, CDR2 FVKESK. V lost 3 bases, J lost 5 bases, and 7 bases lay in between.

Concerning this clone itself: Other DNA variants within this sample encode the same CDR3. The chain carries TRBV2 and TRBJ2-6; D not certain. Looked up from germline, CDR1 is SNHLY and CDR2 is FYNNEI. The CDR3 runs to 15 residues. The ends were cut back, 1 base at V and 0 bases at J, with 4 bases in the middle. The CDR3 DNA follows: TGTGCCAGCAGTGAAGAAAGCTCTGGGGCCAACGTCCTGACTTTC. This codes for CASSEESSGANVLTF. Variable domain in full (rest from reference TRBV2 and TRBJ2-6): EPEVTQTPSHQVTQMGQEVILRCVPISNHLYFYWYRQILGQKVEFLVSFYNNEISEKSEIFDDQFSVERPDGSNFTLKIRSTKLEDSAMYFCASSEESSGANVLTFGAGSRLTVL.